This T cell receptor beta chain was sequenced for a study of T cells in Graves' hyperthyroidism and ophthalmopathy. Whole-study results and caveats: Most expanded thyroid clonotypes above 0.001 recurred in blood.

This CDR3 region has 15 residues. Trimming cost V 5 bases and J 1 base, with 14 bases left between them. Looked up from germline, CDR1 is LGHDT and CDR2 is YNNKEL (reference sequence). This clonotype was detected ten times or more. Its antigen is undetermined. Using RNA transcripts as the source, TCR beta CDR3 regions were amplified. HTBI primers were used for first-round RT-PCR of the TCR CDR3. TCRdb re-analysed the multiplex PCR reads in MiXCR, keeping a single row per CDR3 protein. The table records hundreds of thousands of distinct CDR3 sequences, over 20% of them present only once. The receptor comes from a woman in her thirties or forties with Graves' ophthalmopathy. The chain employs TRBV3-1 and TRBJ2-5; D tentatively reads TRBD1 or TRBD2 (5 bases each). Sequences were obtained from blood. CDR3 DNA: TGTGCCAGCAGCGAAATCACTGGGACCCAAGAGACCCAGTACTTC. Protein sequence: CASSEITGTQETQYF.